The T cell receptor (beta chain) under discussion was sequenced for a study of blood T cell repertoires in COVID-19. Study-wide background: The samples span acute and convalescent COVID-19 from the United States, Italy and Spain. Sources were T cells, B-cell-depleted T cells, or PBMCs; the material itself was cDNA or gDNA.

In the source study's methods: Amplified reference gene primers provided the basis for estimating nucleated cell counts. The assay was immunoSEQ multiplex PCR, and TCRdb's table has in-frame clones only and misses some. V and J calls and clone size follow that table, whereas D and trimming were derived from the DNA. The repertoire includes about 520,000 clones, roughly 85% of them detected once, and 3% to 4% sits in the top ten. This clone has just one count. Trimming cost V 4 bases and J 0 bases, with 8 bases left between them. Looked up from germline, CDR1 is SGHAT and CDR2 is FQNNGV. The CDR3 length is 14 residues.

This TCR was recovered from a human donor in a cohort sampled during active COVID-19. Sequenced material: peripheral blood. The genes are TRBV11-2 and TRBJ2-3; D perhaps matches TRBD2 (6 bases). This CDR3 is CASSWGESTDTQYF. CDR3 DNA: TGTGCCAGCAGCTGGGGGGAGAGCACAGATACGCAGTATTTT.